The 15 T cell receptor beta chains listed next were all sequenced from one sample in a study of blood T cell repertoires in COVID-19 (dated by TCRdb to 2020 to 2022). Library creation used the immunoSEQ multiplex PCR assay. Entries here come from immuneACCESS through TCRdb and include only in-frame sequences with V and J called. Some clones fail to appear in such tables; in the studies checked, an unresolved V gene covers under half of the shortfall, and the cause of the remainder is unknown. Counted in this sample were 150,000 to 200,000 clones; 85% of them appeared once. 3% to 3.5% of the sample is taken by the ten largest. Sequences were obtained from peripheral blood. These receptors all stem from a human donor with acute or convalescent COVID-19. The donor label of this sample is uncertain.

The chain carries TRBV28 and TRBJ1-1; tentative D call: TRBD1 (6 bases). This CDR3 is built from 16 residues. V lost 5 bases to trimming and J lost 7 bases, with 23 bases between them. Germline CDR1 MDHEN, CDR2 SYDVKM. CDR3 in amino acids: CASSSRWKGERNEAFF. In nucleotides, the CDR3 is TGTGCCAGCAGTAGTAGATGGAAGGGGGAACGAAATGAAGCTTTCTTT.

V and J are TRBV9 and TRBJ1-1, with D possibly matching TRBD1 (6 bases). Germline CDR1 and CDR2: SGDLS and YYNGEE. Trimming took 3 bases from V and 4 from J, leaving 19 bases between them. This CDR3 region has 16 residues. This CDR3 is CASSAGQIGRGTEAFF. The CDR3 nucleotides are TGTGCCAGCAGCGCAGGCCAAATAGGCAGGGGCACTGAAGCTTTCTTT.

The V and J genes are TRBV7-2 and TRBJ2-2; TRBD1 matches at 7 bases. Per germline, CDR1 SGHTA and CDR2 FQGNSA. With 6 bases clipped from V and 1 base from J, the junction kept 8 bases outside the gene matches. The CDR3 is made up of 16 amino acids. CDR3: CASSYKYRGNTGELFF. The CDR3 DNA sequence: TGTGCCAGCAGTTATAAATACAGGGGGAACACCGGGGAGCTGTTTTTT. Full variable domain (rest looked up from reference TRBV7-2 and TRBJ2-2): GAGVSQSPSNKVTEKGKDVELRCDPISGHTALYWYRQSLGQGLEFLIYFQGNSAPDKSGLPSDRFSAERTGGSVSTLTIQRTQQEDSAVYLCASSYKYRGNTGELFFGEGSRLTVL.

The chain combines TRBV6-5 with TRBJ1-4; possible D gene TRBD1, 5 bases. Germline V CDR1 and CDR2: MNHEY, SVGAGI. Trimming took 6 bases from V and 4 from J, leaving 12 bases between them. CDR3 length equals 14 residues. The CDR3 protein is CASRDDRLNEKLFF. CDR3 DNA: TGTGCCAGCAGGGATGACAGACTTAATGAAAAACTGTTTTTT.

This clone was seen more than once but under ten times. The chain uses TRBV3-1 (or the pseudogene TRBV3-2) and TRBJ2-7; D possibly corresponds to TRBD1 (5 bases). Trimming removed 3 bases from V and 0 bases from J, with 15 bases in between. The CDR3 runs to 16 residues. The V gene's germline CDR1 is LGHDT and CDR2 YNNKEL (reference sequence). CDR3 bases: TGTGCCAGCAGCCATTTCCCCCAGGGTAGCTCCTACGAGCAGTACTTC. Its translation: CASSHFPQGSSYEQYF.

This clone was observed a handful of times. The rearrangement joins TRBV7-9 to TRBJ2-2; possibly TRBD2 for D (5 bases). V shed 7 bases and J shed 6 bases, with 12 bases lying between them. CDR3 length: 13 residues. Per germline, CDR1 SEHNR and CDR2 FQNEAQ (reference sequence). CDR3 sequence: CASIGVKAGELFF. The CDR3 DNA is TGTGCCAGCATCGGGGTGAAGGCCGGGGAGCTGTTTTTT.

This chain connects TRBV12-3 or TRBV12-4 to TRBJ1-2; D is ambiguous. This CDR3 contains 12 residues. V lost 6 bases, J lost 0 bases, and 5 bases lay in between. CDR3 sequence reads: CASRRTNYGYTF. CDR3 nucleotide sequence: TGTGCCAGCAGGCGAACTAACTATGGCTACACCTTC.

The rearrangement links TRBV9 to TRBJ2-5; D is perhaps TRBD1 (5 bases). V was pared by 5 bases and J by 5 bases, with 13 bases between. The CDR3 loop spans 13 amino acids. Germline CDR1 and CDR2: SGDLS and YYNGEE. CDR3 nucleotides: TGTGCCAGCAGTCGAGACGCAGGGGAGACCCAGTACTTC. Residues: CASSRDAGETQYF.

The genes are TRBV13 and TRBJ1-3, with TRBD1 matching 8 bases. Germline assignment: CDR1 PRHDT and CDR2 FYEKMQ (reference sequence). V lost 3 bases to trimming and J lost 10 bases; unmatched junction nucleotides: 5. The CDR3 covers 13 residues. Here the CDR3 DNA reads TGTGCCAGCAGCTTGGGGCGGGACAGGACCATATATTTT. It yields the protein CASSLGRDRTIYF.

The CDR3 region has the DNA TGCGCCAGCAGCCAAGTTGGGACAACTGCTAACTATGGCTACACCTTC. It is translated as CASSQVGTTANYGYTF. V gene TRBV4-1 combines with J gene TRBJ1-2, with D tentatively TRBD1 (6 bases). Germline CDR1 is MGHRA and CDR2 is YSYEKL. The CDR3 contains 16 residues. Trimming stripped 1 base from V and 0 bases from J, with 12 bases between.

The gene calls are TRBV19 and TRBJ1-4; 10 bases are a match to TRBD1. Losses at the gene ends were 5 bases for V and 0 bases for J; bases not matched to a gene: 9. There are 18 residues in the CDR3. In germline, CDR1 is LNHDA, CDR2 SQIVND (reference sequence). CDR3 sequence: CASSRTGTGASTNEKLFF. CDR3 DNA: TGTGCCAGTAGTCGCACCGGGACAGGGGCTTCAACTAATGAAAAACTGTTTTTT. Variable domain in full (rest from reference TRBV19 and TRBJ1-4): DGGITQSPKYLFRKEGQNVTLSCEQNLNHDAMYWYRQDPGQGLRLIYYSQIVNDFQKGDIAEGYSVSREKKESFPLTVTSAQKNPTAFYLCASSRTGTGASTNEKLFFGSGTQLSVL.

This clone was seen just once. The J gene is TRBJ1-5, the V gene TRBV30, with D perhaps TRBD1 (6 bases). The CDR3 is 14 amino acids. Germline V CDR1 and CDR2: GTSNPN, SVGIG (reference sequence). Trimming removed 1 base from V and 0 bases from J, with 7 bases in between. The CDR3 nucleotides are TGTGCCTGGAGTGCAGGGGATAGCAATCAGCCCCAGCATTTT. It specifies CAWSAGDSNQPQHF.

The CDR3 nucleotides read TGTGCCAGCAGCCTCACAGGGAGGGTTGGCGGGGAGCTGTTTTTT. This codes for CASSLTGRVGGELFF. The genes are TRBV7-8 and TRBJ2-2; tentatively, D is TRBD2 (7 bases). Germline assignment: CDR1 SGHVS and CDR2 FQNEAQ. This CDR3 contains 15 residues. Trimming cost V 5 bases and J 7 bases, with 17 bases left between them.

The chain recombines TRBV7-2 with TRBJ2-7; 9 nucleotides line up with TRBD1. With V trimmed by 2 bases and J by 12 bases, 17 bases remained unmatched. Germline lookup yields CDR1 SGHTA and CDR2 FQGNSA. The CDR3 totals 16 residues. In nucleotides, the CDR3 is TGTGCCAGCAGCTTAACTATTGGACAGGGGCCCCGTAGGCTGTACTTC. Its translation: CASSLTIGQGPRRLYF.

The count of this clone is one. The CDR3 reads CASSGRTGVRSTEAFF. The CDR3, as DNA: TGTGCCAGCAGTGGACGGACAGGGGTAAGATCCACTGAAGCTTTCTTT. The chain links TRBV27 to TRBJ1-1; 9 nucleotides align to TRBD1. Germline loops: CDR1 MNHEY, CDR2 SMNVEV (reference sequence). Trimming took 5 bases from V and 4 from J; bases not matched to a gene: 11. This CDR3 spans 16 amino acids.